The 27 T cell receptor beta chains below were found in one sample sequenced in a study of blood T cell repertoires in COVID-19. This table comes from immunoSEQ multiplex PCR, and its TCRdb copy is limited to in-frame clones, with some not included. Of approximately 190,000 clones listed, under 90% were seen once; the top ten hold roughly 14%. The sequenced material came from peripheral blood. The source of these receptors is a man aged 25-45 years with active or convalescent COVID-19.

This clone was recorded only once. The chain couples TRBV4-1 to TRBJ2-1; the match to TRBD1 covers 8 bases. CDR1 and CDR2 (germline): MGHRA, YSYEKL. The CDR3 loop spans 15 amino acids. Unmatched junction bases numbered 3, after V lost 1 base and J lost 4 bases. The CDR3 DNA sequence: TGCGCCAGCAGCCAAGGGGACAGGAGATACAATGAGCAGTTCTTC. Its protein product is CASSQGDRRYNEQFF.

This clone was seen once. V and J are TRBV7-9 and TRBJ1-1, with a possible D match to TRBD1 (5 bases). Germline CDR1 SEHNR, CDR2 FQNEAQ (reference sequence). V gave up 1 base and J gave up 6 bases, with 15 bases separating them. The CDR3 runs 15 residues. Here the CDR3 reads CASSLGSGDWPEAFF. DNA of the CDR3: TGTGCCAGCAGCTTAGGGTCGGGGGACTGGCCTGAAGCTTTCTTT.

The chain is built from TRBV9 and TRBJ2-3; D is unresolved. V gave up 4 bases and J gave up 0 bases, with 12 bases separating them. This CDR3 contains 15 residues. Germline CDR1 is SGDLS and CDR2 is YYNGEE. The CDR3 DNA is TGTGCCAGCAGCTACCGCTCGACTAGCACAGATACGCAGTATTTT. Amino acid sequence: CASSYRSTSTDTQYF.

The CDR3 DNA follows: TGTGCCACCAGTGATTTACCGGGACAGGGGGCGGAGGAGACCCAGTACTTC. This sequence encodes CATSDLPGQGAEETQYF. V and J are TRBV24-1 and TRBJ2-5; 12 positions agree with TRBD1. Germline CDR1 KGHDR, CDR2 SFDVKD. CDR3 length: 17 amino acids. The ends lost 1 base at V and 5 bases at J; junction bases unmatched: 7.

A single count supports this clone. The V and J genes are TRBV5-4 and TRBJ2-3; D remains unclear. The CDR3 runs 17 residues. V was clipped by 4 bases and J by 5 bases, with 23 bases between them. Per germline, CDR1 SGHNT and CDR2 YYREEE (reference sequence). Here the CDR3 DNA reads TGTGCCAGCAGCCCCGCGGTCTTCTTGGCGGTAGAAGATACGCAGTATTTT. Translating gives CASSPAVFLAVEDTQYF.

The chain links TRBV6-1 to TRBJ1-1; weak D call: TRBD1 (6 bases). CDR1 is MNHNS and CDR2 is SASEGT in the germline V gene. V gave up 2 bases and J gave up 4 bases, with 14 bases separating them. This CDR3 spans 15 amino acids. The DNA of the CDR3 is TGTGCCAGCAGTGAATTGAAGGGGGGGGCCACTGAAGCTTTCTTT. This encodes CASSELKGGATEAFF.

The J gene is TRBJ2-1, the V gene TRBV4-2; D possibly corresponds to TRBD1 (6 bases). Germline CDR1 is LGHNA and CDR2 is YNFKEQ. This CDR3 is 17 amino acids long. Trimming left V 0 bases short and J 8 bases short, with 20 bases between. The CDR3 sequence is CASSQEGARGARHEQFF. CDR3 DNA: TGTGCCAGCAGCCAAGAGGGGGCTAGGGGCGCTAGGCATGAGCAGTTCTTC.

The chain has TRBV21-1 and TRBJ1-5. TRBV21-1 is a known pseudogene. The CDR3 covers 15 residues. In DNA, the CDR3 is TGTGCCAGCAGCTGTCCCGAGACGGGGAATCAGCCCCAGCATTTT. It codes for CASSCPETGNQPQHF.

CDR3 in amino acids: CSVGTGTGREAFF. As DNA, the CDR3 is TGCAGCGTTGGAACCGGGACAGGGCGAGAAGCTTTCTTT. This rearrangement joins TRBV29-1 to TRBJ1-1, with 9 bases fitting TRBD1. The CDR3 consists of 13 residues. Trimming cost V 4 bases and J 8 bases; bases outside gene matches: 8. The germline gives CDR1 SQVTM, CDR2 ANQGSEA.

This clone was detected a few times. The rearrangement links TRBV6-5 to TRBJ2-6, with D perhaps matching TRBD2 (7 bases). From germline, CDR1 is MNHEY and CDR2 SVGAGI. The CDR3 spans 15 residues. The CDR3 DNA reads TGTGCTACGAGGGGGGGTTACTCTGGGGCCAACGTCCTGACTTTC. Translating it yields CATRGGYSGANVLTF.

The genes are TRBV28 and TRBJ2-7; a weak D match, TRBD2 (6 bases). The V gene's germline CDR1 is MDHEN and CDR2 SYDVKM. Trimming removed 6 bases from V and 8 bases from J, with 14 bases in between. The CDR3 covers 12 residues. Here the CDR3 DNA reads TGTGCCAGCAGCCGCGGGGCGGATAAGCAGTACGTC. It specifies CASSRGADKQYV.

This chain links TRBV6-5 with TRBJ1-2; 7 positions match TRBD1. Looked up from germline, CDR1 is MNHEY and CDR2 is SVGAGI. This CDR3 is 15 amino acids long. V lost 2 bases, J lost 5 bases, and 8 bases stayed unmatched. CDR3 DNA: TGTGCCAGCAGTTACGGGGTAGGGGGCGGGTATGGCTACACCTTC. It specifies CASSYGVGGGYGYTF.

The chain is built from TRBV11-2 and TRBJ1-5, with TRBD1 identical over 8 bases. With 5 bases clipped from V and 4 bases from J, the junction kept 7 bases outside the gene matches. The CDR3 covers 15 residues. Germline CDR1 SGHAT, CDR2 FQNNGV. CDR3 sequence reads: CASSRQGTENQPQHF. CDR3 sequence (DNA): TGTGCCAGCAGCCGACAGGGGACTGAGAATCAGCCCCAGCATTTT.

Comments on this clone: A read error may produce the germline difference seen at one junction end. V usage is TRBV30 and J usage is TRBJ1-5, with D perhaps matching TRBD1 (5 bases). CDR1 is GTSNPN, CDR2 SVGIG, per germline (reference sequence). This CDR3 comprises 12 residues. The CDR3 spells CAWSAGVGHPAF. The CDR3 DNA sequence: TGTGCCTGGAGTGCCGGCGTAGGACACCCCGCTTTT. Together with reference TRBV30 and TRBJ1-5, the CDR3 gives the full variable domain: SQTIHQWPATLVQPVGSPLSLECTVEGTSNPNLYWYRQAAGRGLQLLFYSVGIGQISSEVPQNLSASRPQDRQFILSSKKLLLSDSGFYLCAWSAGVGHPAFGDGTRLSIL.

This sequence joins TRBV5-1 and TRBJ1-4, with 7 bases lining up with TRBD1. There are 14 residues in the CDR3. Trimming cost V 0 bases and J 7 bases; bases outside gene matches: 3. Germline loops: CDR1 SGHRS, CDR2 YFSETQ. CDR3 sequence reads: CASSLGAGGEKLFF. As DNA, the CDR3 is TGCGCCAGCAGCTTGGGGGCAGGGGGTGAAAAACTGTTTTTT. The full variable domain, rest sourced from reference TRBV5-1 and TRBJ1-4, is KAGVTQTPRYLIKTRGQQVTLSCSPISGHRSVSWYQQTPGQGLQFLFEYFSETQRNKGNFPGRFSGRQFSNSRSEMNVSTLELGDSALYLCASSLGAGGEKLFFGSGTQLSVL.

The rearrangement links TRBV3-1 (or the pseudogene TRBV3-2) to TRBJ2-7; 7 bases fit TRBD1. Germline V gene sequence: CDR1 LGHDT, CDR2 YNNKEL (reference sequence). The CDR3 covers 13 residues. Germline trimming cut 3 bases from V and 3 bases from J; bases unmatched to any gene: 2. DNA of the CDR3: TGTGCCAGCAGCCACGACAGGGACTACGAGCAGTACTTC. This encodes CASSHDRDYEQYF.

This rearrangement joins TRBV6-2 or TRBV6-3 to TRBJ2-7; 8 nucleotides agree with TRBD2. After removal of 4 bases from V and 1 base from J, the junction contained 3 bases not matched to a gene. Germline lookup yields CDR1 MNHEY and CDR2 SVGEGT. The CDR3 covers 14 residues. The CDR3 spells CASSFREGSYEQYF. The CDR3, as DNA: TGTGCCAGCAGTTTCCGGGAGGGGTCCTACGAGCAGTACTTC.

The chain is built from TRBV28 and TRBJ1-1; maybe TRBD1 (5 bases). The V gene lost 6 bases and the J gene lost 1 base, with 15 bases spanning the gap. The germline V gene has CDR1 MDHEN and CDR2 SYDVKM. The CDR3 consists of 15 residues. The CDR3 coding sequence is TGTGCCAGCAGCCCACCCCGGGGGGGGAACACTGAAGCTTTCTTT. Translating it yields CASSPPRGGNTEAFF. Drawing the rest from reference TRBV28 and TRBJ1-1, the complete variable domain is DVKVTQSSRYLVKRTGEKVFLECVQDMDHENMFWYRQDPGLGLRLIYFSYDVKMKEKGDIPEGYSVSREKKERFSLILESASTNQTSMYLCASSPPRGGNTEAFFGQGTRLTVV.

The chain carries TRBV6-5 and TRBJ1-1, with a tentative D call TRBD1 (5 bases). Trimming pared 0 bases from V and 1 base from J, leaving 12 bases between. This CDR3 region has 16 residues. The germline V gene has CDR1 MNHEY and CDR2 SVGAGI. The CDR3 DNA sequence: TGTGCCAGCAGTTACTCTGCAGGGCTATGGAACACTGAAGCTTTCTTT. Translation gives CASSYSAGLWNTEAFF.

This rearrangement joins TRBV24-1 to TRBJ1-2; D is unclear. The CDR3 runs to 13 residues. Trimming cost V 4 bases and J 9 bases, with 14 bases left between them. Germline V gene lookup returns CDR1 KGHDR and CDR2 SFDVKD. The CDR3 nucleotides are TGTGCCACCAGTGACCTTGCTCAGGTGCGCTACACCTTC. Translation gives CATSDLAQVRYTF.

The V call is TRBV7-3, the J call TRBJ2-5; 8 nucleotides match TRBD1. Trimming at V came to 4 bases and at J to 5 bases, leaving 6 bases not matched to a gene. Germline V CDR1 and CDR2: SGHTA, FQGTGA. The CDR3 contains 14 residues. The CDR3 DNA reads as TGTGCCAGCAGCTCCGACAGGGGAAGGGAGACCCAGTACTTC. This codes for CASSSDRGRETQYF.

This chain links TRBV5-1 with TRBJ1-4, with 7 bases fitting TRBD1. Germline V CDR1 and CDR2: SGHRS, YFSETQ. Unmatched junction bases numbered 21, after V lost 4 bases and J lost 6 bases. CDR3 length: 19 residues. The CDR3 protein is CASSTGFLAGGGAYEKLFF. CDR3 in DNA: TGCGCCAGCAGCACGGGCTTTTTAGCGGGAGGGGGCGCATATGAAAAACTGTTTTTT.

This clone was observed once. This chain links TRBV4-3 with TRBJ1-1; D call uncertain. The germline CDR1 and CDR2 sequences are LGHNA and YSLEER. Trimming pared 4 bases from V and 0 bases from J, leaving 18 bases between. The CDR3 extends over 17 amino acids. CDR3 residues: CASSLTKAGFMNTEAFF. The CDR3 DNA is TGCGCCAGCAGCCTCACGAAGGCAGGCTTTATGAACACTGAAGCTTTCTTT.

V is TRBV12-3 or TRBV12-4 and J is TRBJ2-1; D ambiguous. Trimming took off 8 bases at V and 6 bases at J, with 11 bases between the two ends. The CDR3 contains 12 residues. CDR3: CASLRRINEQFF. The CDR3 DNA sequence: TGTGCCAGCTTAAGGCGGATCAATGAGCAGTTCTTC.

This chain connects TRBV30 to TRBJ1-4, with TRBD1 identical over 7 bases. Germline V gene lookup returns CDR1 GTSNPN and CDR2 SVGIG (reference sequence). Trimming took 4 bases from V and 4 from J; bases not matched to a gene: 12. The CDR3 contains 16 residues. In DNA form, the CDR3 reads TGTGCCTGGACCTACCACCACCCAGGGGGTAATGAAAAACTGTTTTTT. It translates to CAWTYHHPGGNEKLFF.

The DNA for the CDR3 is TGCAGCGGAGCAGGTTGGCCAGGGAACACTGAAGCTTTCTTT. Translating gives CSGAGWPGNTEAFF. The rearrangement joins TRBV29-1 to TRBJ1-1, with unresolved D. The CDR3 runs 14 residues. Trimming took off 7 bases at V and 1 base at J, with 16 bases between the two ends. Germline CDR1 is SQVTM and CDR2 is ANQGSEA.

J is TRBJ1-2 and V is TRBV6-2 or TRBV6-3; tentatively, D is TRBD1 (6 bases). Germline V CDR1 and CDR2: MNHEY, SVGEGT. The V end lost 4 bases, the J end lost 3 bases, and 12 bases lay between the germline ends. This CDR3 has 14 residues. CDR3 loop: CASSSYREYYGYTF. The CDR3 bases are TGTGCCAGCAGTTCATACAGGGAATACTATGGCTACACCTTC.